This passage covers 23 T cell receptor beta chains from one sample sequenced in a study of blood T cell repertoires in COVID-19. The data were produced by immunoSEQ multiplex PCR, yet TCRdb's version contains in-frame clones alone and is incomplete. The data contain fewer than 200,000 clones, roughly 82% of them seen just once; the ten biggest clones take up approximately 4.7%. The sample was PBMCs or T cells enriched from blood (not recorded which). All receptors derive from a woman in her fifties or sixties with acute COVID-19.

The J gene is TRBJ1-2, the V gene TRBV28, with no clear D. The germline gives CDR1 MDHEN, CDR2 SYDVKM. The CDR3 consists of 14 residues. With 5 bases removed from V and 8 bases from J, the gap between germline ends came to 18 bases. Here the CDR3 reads CASSVPSGVDGYTF. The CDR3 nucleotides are TGTGCCAGCAGTGTCCCGTCCGGGGTGGACGGCTACACCTTC.

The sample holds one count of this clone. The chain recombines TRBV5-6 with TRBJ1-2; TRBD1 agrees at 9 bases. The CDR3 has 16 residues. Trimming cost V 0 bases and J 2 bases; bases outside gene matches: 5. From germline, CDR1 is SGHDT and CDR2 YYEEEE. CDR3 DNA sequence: TGTGCCAGCAGCTTGGGACAGGGGGGGGCCAACTATGGCTACACCTTC. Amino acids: CASSLGQGGANYGYTF.

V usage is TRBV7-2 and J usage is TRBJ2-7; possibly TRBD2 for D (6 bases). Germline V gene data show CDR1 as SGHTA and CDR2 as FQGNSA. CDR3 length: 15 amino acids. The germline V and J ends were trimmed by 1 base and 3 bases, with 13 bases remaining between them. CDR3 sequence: CASSLGLAIFYEQYF. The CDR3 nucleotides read TGTGCCAGCAGCTTAGGGCTAGCGATCTTCTACGAGCAGTACTTC.

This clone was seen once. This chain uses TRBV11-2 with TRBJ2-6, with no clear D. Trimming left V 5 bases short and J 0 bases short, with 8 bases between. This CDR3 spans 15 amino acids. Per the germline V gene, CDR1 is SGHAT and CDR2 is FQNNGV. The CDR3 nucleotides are TGTGCCAGCAGCCCCTTATACTCTGGGGCCAACGTCCTGACTTTC. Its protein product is CASSPLYSGANVLTF.

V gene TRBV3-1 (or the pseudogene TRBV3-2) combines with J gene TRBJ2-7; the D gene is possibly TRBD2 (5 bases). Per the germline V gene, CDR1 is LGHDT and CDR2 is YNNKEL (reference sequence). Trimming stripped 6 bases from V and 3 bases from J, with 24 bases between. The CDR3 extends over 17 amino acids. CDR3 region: CASSLREGGGFRYEQYF. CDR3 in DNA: TGTGCCAGCAGTTTGAGGGAAGGCGGTGGATTTCGCTACGAGCAGTACTTC.

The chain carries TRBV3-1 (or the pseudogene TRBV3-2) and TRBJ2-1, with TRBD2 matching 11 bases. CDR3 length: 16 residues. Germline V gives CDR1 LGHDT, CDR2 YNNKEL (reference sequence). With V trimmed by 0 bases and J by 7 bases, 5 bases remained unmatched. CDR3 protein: CASSQDPLAGVNEQFF. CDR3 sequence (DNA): TGTGCCAGCAGCCAAGATCCACTAGCGGGAGTAAATGAGCAGTTCTTC.

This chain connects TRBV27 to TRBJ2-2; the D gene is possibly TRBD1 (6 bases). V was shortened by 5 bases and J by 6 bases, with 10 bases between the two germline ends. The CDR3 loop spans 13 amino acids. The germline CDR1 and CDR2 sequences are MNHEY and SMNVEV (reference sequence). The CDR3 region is CASSPNRAGELFF. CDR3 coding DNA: TGTGCCAGCAGTCCTAACAGGGCCGGGGAGCTGTTTTTT.

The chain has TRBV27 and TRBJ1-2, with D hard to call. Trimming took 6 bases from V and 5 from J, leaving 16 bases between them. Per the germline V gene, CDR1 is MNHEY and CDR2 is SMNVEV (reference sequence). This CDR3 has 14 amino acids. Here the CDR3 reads CASRIFGTGYGYTF. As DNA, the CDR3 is TGTGCCAGCAGGATTTTTGGTACCGGGTATGGCTACACCTTC.

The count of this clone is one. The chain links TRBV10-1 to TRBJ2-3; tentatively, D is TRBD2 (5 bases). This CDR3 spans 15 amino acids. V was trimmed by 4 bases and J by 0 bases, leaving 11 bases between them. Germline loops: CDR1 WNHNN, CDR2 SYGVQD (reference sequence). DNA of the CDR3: TGCGCCAGCAGTGGGCGAGGGTCCAGCACAGATACGCAGTATTTT. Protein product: CASSGRGSSTDTQYF.

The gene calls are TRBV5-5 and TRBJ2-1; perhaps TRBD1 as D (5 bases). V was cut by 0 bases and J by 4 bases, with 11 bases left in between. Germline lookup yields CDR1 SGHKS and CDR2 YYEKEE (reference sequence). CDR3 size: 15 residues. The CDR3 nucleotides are TGTGCCAGCAGCTTGGACCCTCAGGGATACAATGAGCAGTTCTTC. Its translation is CASSLDPQGYNEQFF.

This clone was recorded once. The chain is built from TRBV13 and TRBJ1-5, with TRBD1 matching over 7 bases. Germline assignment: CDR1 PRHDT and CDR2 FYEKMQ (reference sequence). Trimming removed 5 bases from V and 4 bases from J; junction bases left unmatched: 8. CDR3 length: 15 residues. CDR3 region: CASSRNQGGNQPQHF. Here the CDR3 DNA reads TGTGCCAGCAGCAGAAATCAGGGGGGTAATCAGCCCCAGCATTTT. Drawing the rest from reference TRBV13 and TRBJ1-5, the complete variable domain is AAGVIQSPRHLIKEKRETATLKCYPIPRHDTVYWYQQGPGQDPQFLISFYEKMQSDKGSIPDRFSAQQFSDYHSELNMSSLELGDSALYFCASSRNQGGNQPQHFGDGTRLSIL.

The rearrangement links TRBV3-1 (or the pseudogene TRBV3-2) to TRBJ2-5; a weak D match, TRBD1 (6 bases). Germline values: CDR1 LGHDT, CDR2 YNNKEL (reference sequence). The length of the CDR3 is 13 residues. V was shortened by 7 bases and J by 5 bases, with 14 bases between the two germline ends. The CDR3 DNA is TGTGCCAGCACCATACAGGGCTGGGAGACCCAGTACTTC. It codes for CASTIQGWETQYF.

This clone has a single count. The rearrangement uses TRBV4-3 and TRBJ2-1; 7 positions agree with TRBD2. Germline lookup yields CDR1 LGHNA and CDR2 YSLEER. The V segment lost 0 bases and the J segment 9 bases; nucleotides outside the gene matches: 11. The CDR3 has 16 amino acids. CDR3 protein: CASSQEAGGWVLEQFF. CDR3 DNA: TGCGCCAGCAGCCAAGAGGCCGGGGGGTGGGTTCTTGAGCAGTTCTTC.

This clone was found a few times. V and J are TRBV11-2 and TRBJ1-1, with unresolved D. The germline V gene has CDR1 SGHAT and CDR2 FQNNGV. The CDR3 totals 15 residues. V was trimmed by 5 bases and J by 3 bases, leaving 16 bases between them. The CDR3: CASSKGHTRDTEAFF. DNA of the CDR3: TGTGCCAGCAGCAAAGGTCACACGAGGGACACTGAAGCTTTCTTT.

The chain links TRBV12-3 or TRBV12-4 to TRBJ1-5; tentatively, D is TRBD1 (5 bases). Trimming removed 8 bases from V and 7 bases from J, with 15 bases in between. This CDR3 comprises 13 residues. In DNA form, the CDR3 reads TGTGCCAGCGTCACAGGTTGGTCCCAGCCCCAGCATTTT. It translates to CASVTGWSQPQHF.

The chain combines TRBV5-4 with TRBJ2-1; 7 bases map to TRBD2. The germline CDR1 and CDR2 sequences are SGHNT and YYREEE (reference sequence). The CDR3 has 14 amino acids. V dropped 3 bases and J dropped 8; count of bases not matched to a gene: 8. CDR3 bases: TGTGCCAGCAGCTGGTCCAGCGGGGATGATGAGCAGTTCTTC. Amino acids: CASSWSSGDDEQFF.

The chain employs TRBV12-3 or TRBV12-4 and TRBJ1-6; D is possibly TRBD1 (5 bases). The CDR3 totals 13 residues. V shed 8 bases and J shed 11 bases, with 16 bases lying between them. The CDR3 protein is CASLRLRGTPLHF. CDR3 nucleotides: TGTGCCAGCTTACGCCTACGGGGGACACCCCTCCACTTT.

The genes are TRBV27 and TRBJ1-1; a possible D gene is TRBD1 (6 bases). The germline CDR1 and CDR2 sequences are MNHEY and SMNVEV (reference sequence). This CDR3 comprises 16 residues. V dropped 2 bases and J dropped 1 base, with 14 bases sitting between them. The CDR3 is CASSLRAQGTNTEAFF. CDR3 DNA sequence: TGTGCCAGCAGTTTAAGGGCGCAGGGGACGAACACTGAAGCTTTCTTT.

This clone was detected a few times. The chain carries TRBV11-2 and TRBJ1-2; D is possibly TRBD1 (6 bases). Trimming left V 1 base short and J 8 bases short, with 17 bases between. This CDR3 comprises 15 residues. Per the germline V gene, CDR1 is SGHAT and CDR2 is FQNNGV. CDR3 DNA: TGTGCCAGCAGCTTAGCTCACAGGGAAGGACGCGGCTACACCTTC. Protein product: CASSLAHREGRGYTF. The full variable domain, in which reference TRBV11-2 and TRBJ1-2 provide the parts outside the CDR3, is EAGVAQSPRYKIIEKRQSVAFWCNPISGHATLYWYQQILGQGPKLLIQFQNNGVVDDSQLPKDRFSAERLKGVDSTLKIQPAKLEDSAVYLCASSLAHREGRGYTFGSGTRLTVV.

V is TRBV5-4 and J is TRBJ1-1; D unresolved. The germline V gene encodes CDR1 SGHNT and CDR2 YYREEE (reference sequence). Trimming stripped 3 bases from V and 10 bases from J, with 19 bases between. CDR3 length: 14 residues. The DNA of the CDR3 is TGTGCCAGCAGCTCCAGAGCCACTGTTGAGGGAGCTTTCTTT. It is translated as CASSSRATVEGAFF.

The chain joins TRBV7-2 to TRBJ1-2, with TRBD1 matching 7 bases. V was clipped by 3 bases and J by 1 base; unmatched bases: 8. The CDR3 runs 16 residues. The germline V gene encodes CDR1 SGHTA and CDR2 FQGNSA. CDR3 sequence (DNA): TGTGCCAGCAGCTTTTCTACGCAGGGGGTTAACTATGGCTACACCTTC. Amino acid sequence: CASSFSTQGVNYGYTF.

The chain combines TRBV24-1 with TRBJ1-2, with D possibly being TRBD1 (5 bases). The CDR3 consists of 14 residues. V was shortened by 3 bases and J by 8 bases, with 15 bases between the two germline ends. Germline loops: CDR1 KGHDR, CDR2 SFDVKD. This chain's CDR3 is CATSDTRGAGGYTF. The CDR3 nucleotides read TGTGCCACCAGTGATACTCGAGGGGCGGGAGGCTACACCTTC.

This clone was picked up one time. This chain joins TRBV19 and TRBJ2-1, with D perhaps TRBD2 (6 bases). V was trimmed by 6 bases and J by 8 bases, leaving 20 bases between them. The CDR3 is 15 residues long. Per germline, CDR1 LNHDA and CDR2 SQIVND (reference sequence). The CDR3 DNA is TGTGCCAGTAGGCAACCGGGACTTTCGTTGGATGAGCAGTTCTTC. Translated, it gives CASRQPGLSLDEQFF.